The rows below give T cell receptor beta chains drawn from one sample of a study of STAT5B mutations in CD4+ large granular lymphocyte leukemia. The protocol was immunoSEQ multiplex PCR, while the TCRdb copy is restricted to in-frame clones and leaves out a portion. The sample records roughly 30,000 clones, over 80% being singletons. The sequenced sample was CD4+ T cells from blood buffy coats. The receptor source for this set is a human donor in good health. Both conserved end residues are part of each CDR3. D genes are given only for firm matches. The size field is filled for only some rows; it gives once, few, many or a size class.

CASSQSGGSQETQYF TGCGCCAGCAGTCAATCGGGCGGGTCGCAAGAGACCCAGTACTTC TRBJ2-5 TRBV23-1 once -
CASSLAGKSGRARQFF TGTGCCAGCAGCTTGGCCGGTAAAAGCGGGAGGGCGCGGCAGTTCTTC TRBJ2-1 TRBV5-4 - TRBD2
CASSYAAYNSPLHF TGTGCCAGCAGTTACGCGGCTTATAATTCACCCCTCCACTTT TRBJ1-6 TRBV6-5 - -
CASSYSAWELFF TGTGCCAGCAGTTACTCGGCCTGGGAACTGTTTTTT TRBJ1-4 TRBV6-6 - -
CASSLGPGENIQYF TGCGCCAGCAGCTTGGGGCCAGGAGAAAACATTCAGTACTTC TRBJ2-4 TRBV5-1 - -
CASSKERRDRPTDTQYF TGTGCCAGCAGCAAAGAGCGCCGGGACAGACCCACAGATACGCAGTATTTT TRBJ2-3 TRBV21-1 - -
CASSLGSGTQMGYGYTF TGCGCCAGCAGCTTGGGATCCGGGACACAGATGGGGTATGGCTACACCTTC TRBJ1-2 TRBV5-1 - -
CASSLDTGTSGLYNEQFF TGTGCCAGCAGTTTAGATACCGGGACTAGCGGCCTATACAATGAGCAGTTCTTC TRBJ2-1 TRBV27 - TRBD2
CASSERADTQYF TGTGCCAGCAGTGAAAGGGCGGATACGCAGTATTTT TRBJ2-3 TRBV6-1 - -
CASSHARGTSGNTIYF TGTGCCAGCAGCCATGCCCGGGGAACCTCTGGAAACACCATATATTTT TRBJ1-3 TRBV14 - -
CAISDRVDQPQHF TGTGCCATCAGCGACAGGGTGGATCAGCCCCAGCATTTT TRBJ1-5 TRBV10-3 once TRBD1
CATGLGGATGELFF TGTGCCACCGGTCTCGGGGGTGCCACCGGGGAGCTGTTTTTT TRBJ2-2 TRBV25-1 - -
CASSRDRGGNTIYF TGTGCCAGCAGTCGGGACAGGGGGGGAAACACCATATATTTT TRBJ1-3 TRBV28 few TRBD1
CASSMPGGNNEQFF TGTGCCAGCAGTATGCCGGGAGGGAACAATGAGCAGTTCTTC TRBJ2-1 TRBV28 - TRBD2
CASNSQTDTQYF TGCGCCAGCAACTCACAAACCGATACGCAGTATTTT TRBJ2-3 TRBV5-1 - -
CASGLHGGPQHF TGTGCCAGTGGACTTCATGGAGGACCCCAGCATTTT TRBJ1-5 TRBV19 - -
CASSETGTPYRRHF TGTGCCAGCAGTGAAACCGGGACACCTTACCGGCGGCACTTC TRBJ2-5 TRBV2 - -
CSATGVTNEKLFF TGCAGCGCAACAGGGGTCACTAATGAAAAACTGTTTTTT TRBJ1-4 TRBV29-1 - TRBD1
CSAAGAFF TGCAGTGCCGCCGGGGCTTTCTTT TRBJ1-1 TRBV20-1 - -
CASSLGDPDTQYF TGCGCCAGCAGCTTAGGGGACCCAGATACGCAGTATTTT TRBJ2-3 TRBV5-1 - -
CASSFQLQGPTEAFF TGTGCCAGCAGTTTCCAGCTACAGGGTCCCACTGAAGCTTTCTTT TRBJ1-1 TRBV28 - -
CASSPPGLGEQFF TGTGCCAGCAGCCCCCCGGGGCTTGGTGAGCAGTTCTTC TRBJ2-1 TRBV7-9 - -
CASSPVGGLAGGGEQFF TGTGCCAGCAGCCCTGTCGGGGGACTAGCGGGAGGGGGTGAGCAGTTCTTC TRBJ2-1 TRBV7-9 - TRBD2
CASSRPGTGGGETQYF TGTGCCAGCAGCCGTCCCGGGACAGGGGGCGGAGAGACCCAGTACTTC TRBJ2-5 TRBV5-5 - TRBD1
CASSLLQGMNTEAFF TGTGCCAGCAGTTTATTACAGGGAATGAACACTGAAGCTTTCTTT TRBJ1-1 TRBV28 few -
CASSPATGVEGYTF TGTGCCAGCTCACCCGCGACAGGGGTGGAAGGCTACACCTTC TRBJ1-2 TRBV18 once TRBD1
CASSNDRGGGNQPQHF TGTGCCAGCTCCAACGACAGGGGAGGAGGCAATCAGCCCCAGCATTTT TRBJ1-5 TRBV18 - TRBD1
CASIRTGRANYGYTF TGTGCCAGCATCCGAACAGGCAGGGCCAACTATGGCTACACCTTC TRBJ1-2 TRBV6-1 - -
CASSLDRGSADTQYF TGCGCCAGCAGCTTGGACAGGGGCTCCGCAGATACGCAGTATTTT TRBJ2-3 TRBV5-1 - TRBD1
CASSRTLGGYTF TGTGCCAGCAGCCGGACTCTGGGGGGCTACACCTTC TRBJ1-2 TRBV28 few -
CASSRRQGFTDTQYF TGCGCCAGCAGCAGACGGCAAGGATTCACAGATACGCAGTATTTT TRBJ2-3 TRBV4-3 - -
CASSFAATSTDTQYF TGTGCCAGCAGCTTTGCGGCCACTAGCACAGATACGCAGTATTTT TRBJ2-3 TRBV11-2 few -
CASSHMDGYTF TGTGCCAGCAGCCATATGGATGGCTACACCTTC TRBJ1-2 TRBV4-2 - -
CASGARYEQYF TGTGCCAGCGGCGCCAGGTACGAGCAGTACTTC TRBJ2-7 TRBV7-8 - -
CASNNRLAGAETQYF TGTGCCAGCAACAACCGGTTGGCGGGAGCAGAGACCCAGTACTTC TRBJ2-5 TRBV11-2 - TRBD2
CASSIDWRGTYEQYF TGTGCCAGTAGTATAGATTGGCGGGGCACCTACGAGCAGTACTTC TRBJ2-7 TRBV19 once -
CASSLSGIDSGELFF TGCGCCAGCAGCTTGAGCGGGATCGATTCCGGGGAGCTGTTTTTT TRBJ2-2 TRBV5-1 - TRBD2
CASSLVNEQYF TGTGCCAGCAGTCTAGTTAACGAGCAGTACTTC TRBJ2-7 TRBV25-1 - -
CASSSQGLEQYF TGTGCCAGCAGTTCACAGGGTCTGGAGCAGTACTTC TRBJ2-7 TRBV28 - -
CASSLGYVAGLHNNEQFF TGCGCCAGCAGCTTGGGGTACGTAGCGGGACTTCACAACAATGAGCAGTTCTTC TRBJ2-1 TRBV5-1 - TRBD2
CASSRGPLGETQYF TGCGCCAGCAGCCGCGGACCTCTCGGGGAGACCCAGTACTTC TRBJ2-5 TRBV5-1 - -
CATSTVTVLAGERGEQFF TGTGCCACCAGCACAGTGACCGTCCTAGCGGGAGAACGAGGTGAGCAGTTCTTC TRBJ2-1 TRBV15 - TRBD2
CASGRVRDRAYEQYF TGTGCCAGCGGAAGGGTCCGGGACAGGGCCTACGAGCAGTACTTC TRBJ2-7 TRBV7-9 - TRBD1
CASSYGQRDEQYF TGTGCCAGCAGTTACGGTCAACGGGACGAGCAGTACTTC TRBJ2-7 TRBV6-6 - -
CASSLGFTYEQYF TGTGCCAGCAGCTTAGGTTTCACCTACGAGCAGTACTTC TRBJ2-7 TRBV11-1 - -
CASSPGSYGTDTQYF TGCGCCAGCAGCCCGGGATCCTATGGCACAGATACGCAGTATTTT TRBJ2-3 TRBV5-1 - -
CASRLRGGNPEAFF TGTGCCAGTAGACTGCGGGGGGGGAACCCTGAAGCTTTCTTT TRBJ1-1 TRBV19 - -
CASSLAETQYF TGCGCCAGCAGCTTGGCGGAGACCCAGTACTTC TRBJ2-5 TRBV5-1 - -
CASSFRTGNYGYTF TGTGCCAGCAGCTTTCGGACGGGAAACTATGGCTACACCTTC TRBJ1-2 TRBV5-4 - -
CASSQDGTSGDTQYF TGTGCCAGCAGCCAAGATGGGACTAGCGGCGATACGCAGTATTTT TRBJ2-3 TRBV4-2 - TRBD2
CASSPRGLASEQYF TGTGCCAGCAGTCCTCGGGGACTAGCCTCCGAGCAGTACTTC TRBJ2-7 TRBV7-2 - TRBD2
CASSPQSLGEQYF TGTGCCAGCAGCCCCCAAAGCTTGGGCGAGCAGTACTTC TRBJ2-7 TRBV7-3 - -
CSVGTVYF TGCAGCGTCGGGACGGTGTATTTT TRBJ2-3 TRBV29-1 - -
CAWSRGSEQYF TGTGCCTGGAGTCGGGGGTCCGAGCAGTACTTC TRBJ2-7 TRBV30 few -